This TCR beta chain was identified in a study of radiotherapy plus CTLA-4 blockade in lung cancer. Study background: With 25% to 35% of patients having disease control, objective responses were seen in 15% to 20%.

Study observations and caveats: Early clone dynamics of blood T cells, plus interferon-beta, reportedly predicted response best. The study found tumor-derived TCR clones expanded in blood after radiotherapy plus ipilimumab.

In the case of this clone: The antigen is unknown.

Only in-frame clones appear in the TCRdb table, and some are missing; sequencing was by immunoSEQ multiplex PCR. The sample consists of around 59,000 clones, 77% of them appearing once. The sequence came from a human donor with non-small cell lung cancer who had a partial response to radiotherapy plus ipilimumab. This specimen consisted of peripheral blood, obtained from a patient treated with radiotherapy plus ipilimumab.

The DNA of the CDR3 is TGTGCCAGCAGAATTGCAGGAGGGACGGAGACCCAGTACTTC. Translating gives CASRIAGGTETQYF. V and J are TRBV5-8 and TRBJ2-5, with a possible D match to TRBD2 (6 bases). V lost 5 bases, J lost 5 bases, and 16 bases lay in between. Germline V lookup: CDR1 SGHTS, CDR2 YDEGEE. The CDR3 contains 14 residues.